The entry that follows covers one T cell receptor (beta chain) sequence. This sample is part of a study of blood T cell repertoires in COVID-19. Looking at the study overall: Both acute and convalescent COVID-19 samples were obtained from the United States, Italy and Spain.

The repertoire was sequenced with immunoSEQ multiplex PCR; TCRdb's copy has only in-frame clones and lacks some. The sample carries about 120,000 clones, 70% to 90% recorded once. The sequence derives from a man between 65 and 79 years old who had recovered from COVID-19. The specimen was peripheral blood.

The CDR3 sequence: CASSKVQWAHTF. The CDR3 DNA reads TGTGCCAGCAGCAAAGTTCAGTGGGCGCATACCTTC. V is TRBV7-9 and J is TRBJ1-2; D gene ambiguous. There are 12 residues in the CDR3. The germline CDR1 and CDR2 sequences are SEHNR and FQNEAQ (reference sequence). Trimming stripped 5 bases from V and 14 bases from J, with 18 bases between.